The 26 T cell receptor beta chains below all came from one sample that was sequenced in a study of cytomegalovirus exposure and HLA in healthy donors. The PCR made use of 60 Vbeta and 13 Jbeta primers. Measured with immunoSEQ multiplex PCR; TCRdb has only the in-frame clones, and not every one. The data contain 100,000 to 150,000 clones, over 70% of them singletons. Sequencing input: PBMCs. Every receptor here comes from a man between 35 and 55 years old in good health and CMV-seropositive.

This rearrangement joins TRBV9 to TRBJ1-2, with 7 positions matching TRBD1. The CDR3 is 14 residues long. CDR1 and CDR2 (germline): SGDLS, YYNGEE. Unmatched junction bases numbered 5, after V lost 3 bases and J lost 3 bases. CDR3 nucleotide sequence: TGTGCCAGCAGCGGGGACAGACGACACTATGGCTACACCTTC. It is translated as CASSGDRRHYGYTF.

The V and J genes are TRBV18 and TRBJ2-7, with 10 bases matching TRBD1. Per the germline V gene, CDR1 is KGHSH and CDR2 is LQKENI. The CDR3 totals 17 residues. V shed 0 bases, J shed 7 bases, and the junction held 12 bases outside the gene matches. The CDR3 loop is CASSPPFSGTGAQEQYF. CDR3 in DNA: TGTGCCAGCTCACCACCGTTTTCCGGGACAGGGGCTCAAGAGCAGTACTTC.

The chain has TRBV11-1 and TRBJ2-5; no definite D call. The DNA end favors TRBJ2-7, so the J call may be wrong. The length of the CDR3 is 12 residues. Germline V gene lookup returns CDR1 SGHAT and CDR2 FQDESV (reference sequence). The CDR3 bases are TGTGCCAGCAGCTTATGGAGCCACGAGCAGTACTTC. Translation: CASSLWSHEQYF.

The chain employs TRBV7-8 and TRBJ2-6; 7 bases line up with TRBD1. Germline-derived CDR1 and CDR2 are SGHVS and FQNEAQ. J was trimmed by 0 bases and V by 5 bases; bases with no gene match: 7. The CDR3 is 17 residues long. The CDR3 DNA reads TGTGCCAGCAGCCACCGGGACAGAGGCTCTGGGGCCAACGTCCTGACTTTC. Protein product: CASSHRDRGSGANVLTF.

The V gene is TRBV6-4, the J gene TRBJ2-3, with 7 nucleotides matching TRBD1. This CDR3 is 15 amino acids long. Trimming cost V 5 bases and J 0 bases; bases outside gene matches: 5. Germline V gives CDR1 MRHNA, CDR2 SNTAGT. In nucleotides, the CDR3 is TGTGCCAGCAGTTCGGGACAGACTAGCACAGATACGCAGTATTTT. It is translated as CASSSGQTSTDTQYF.

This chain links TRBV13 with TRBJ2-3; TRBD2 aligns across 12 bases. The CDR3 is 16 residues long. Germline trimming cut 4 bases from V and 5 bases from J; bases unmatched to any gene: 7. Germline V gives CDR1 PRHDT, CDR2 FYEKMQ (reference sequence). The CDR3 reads CASSSSSGGGRDTQYF. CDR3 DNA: TGTGCCAGCAGCTCCTCTAGCGGGGGGGGGCGAGATACGCAGTATTTT.

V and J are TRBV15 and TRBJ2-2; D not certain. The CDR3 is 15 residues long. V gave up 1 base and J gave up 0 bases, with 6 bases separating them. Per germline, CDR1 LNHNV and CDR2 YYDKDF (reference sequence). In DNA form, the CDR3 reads TGTGCCACCAGCAGAGTTCCGGCGAACACCGGGGAGCTGTTTTTT. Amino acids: CATSRVPANTGELFF.

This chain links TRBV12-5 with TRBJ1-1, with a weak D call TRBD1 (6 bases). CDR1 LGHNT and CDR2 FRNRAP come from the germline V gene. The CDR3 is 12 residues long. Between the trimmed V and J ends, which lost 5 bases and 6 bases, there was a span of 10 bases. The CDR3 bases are TGTGCTAGTGGTGAGAAGGGGGCTGAAGCTTTCTTT. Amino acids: CASGEKGAEAFF.

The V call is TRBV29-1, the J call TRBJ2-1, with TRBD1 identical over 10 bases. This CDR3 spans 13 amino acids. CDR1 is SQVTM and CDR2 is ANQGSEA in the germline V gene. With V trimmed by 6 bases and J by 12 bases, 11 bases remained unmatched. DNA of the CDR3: TGCAGCGTCGTCCCGGGACAGGGGATCGTGCAGTTCTTC. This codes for CSVVPGQGIVQFF.

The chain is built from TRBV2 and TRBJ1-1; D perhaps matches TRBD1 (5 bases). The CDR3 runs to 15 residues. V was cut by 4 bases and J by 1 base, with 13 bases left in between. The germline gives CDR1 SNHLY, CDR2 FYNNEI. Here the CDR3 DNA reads TGTGCCAGCAGTGTAGTTAAAGGGGAGAACACTGAAGCTTTCTTT. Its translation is CASSVVKGENTEAFF. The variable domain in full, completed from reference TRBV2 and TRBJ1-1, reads EPEVTQTPSHQVTQMGQEVILRCVPISNHLYFYWYRQILGQKVEFLVSFYNNEISEKSEIFDDQFSVERPDGSNFTLKIRSTKLEDSAMYFCASSVVKGENTEAFFGQGTRLTVV.

The CDR3 protein is CASSRTDTQYF. CDR3 DNA sequence: TGTGCCAGCAGCAGGACAGATACGCAGTATTTT. V gene TRBV6-1 combines with J gene TRBJ2-3, with D unresolved. Germline V CDR1 and CDR2: MNHNS, SASEGT. The CDR3 length is 11 residues. Trimming removed 6 bases from V and 3 bases from J, with 4 bases in between.

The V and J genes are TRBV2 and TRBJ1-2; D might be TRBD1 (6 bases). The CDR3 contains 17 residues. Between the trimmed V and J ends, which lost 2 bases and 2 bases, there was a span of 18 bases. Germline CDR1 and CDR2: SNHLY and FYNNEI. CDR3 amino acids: CASSESRLHTGNYGYTF. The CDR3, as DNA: TGTGCCAGCAGTGAATCAAGGCTACATACAGGGAACTATGGCTACACCTTC. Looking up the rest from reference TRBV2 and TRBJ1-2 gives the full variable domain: EPEVTQTPSHQVTQMGQEVILRCVPISNHLYFYWYRQILGQKVEFLVSFYNNEISEKSEIFDDQFSVERPDGSNFTLKIRSTKLEDSAMYFCASSESRLHTGNYGYTFGSGTRLTVV.

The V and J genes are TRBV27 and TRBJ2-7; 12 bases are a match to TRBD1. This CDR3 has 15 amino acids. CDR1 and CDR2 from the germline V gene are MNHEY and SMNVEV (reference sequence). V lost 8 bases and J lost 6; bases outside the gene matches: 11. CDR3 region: CASSPPGQGAREQYF. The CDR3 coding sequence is TGTGCCAGCTCTCCACCGGGACAGGGGGCTCGCGAGCAGTACTTC.

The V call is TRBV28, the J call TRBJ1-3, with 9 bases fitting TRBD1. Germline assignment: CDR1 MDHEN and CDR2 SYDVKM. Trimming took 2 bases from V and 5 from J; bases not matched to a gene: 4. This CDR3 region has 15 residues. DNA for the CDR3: TGTGCCAGCAGTTTAGCCGGACAGGGGCGAAACACCATATATTTT. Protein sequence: CASSLAGQGRNTIYF.

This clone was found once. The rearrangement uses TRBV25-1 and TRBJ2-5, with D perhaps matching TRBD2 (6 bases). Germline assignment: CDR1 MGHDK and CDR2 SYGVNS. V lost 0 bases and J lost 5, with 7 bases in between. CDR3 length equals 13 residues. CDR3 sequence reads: CASSEYRGETQYF. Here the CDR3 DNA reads TGTGCCAGCAGTGAATATCGGGGGGAGACCCAGTACTTC.

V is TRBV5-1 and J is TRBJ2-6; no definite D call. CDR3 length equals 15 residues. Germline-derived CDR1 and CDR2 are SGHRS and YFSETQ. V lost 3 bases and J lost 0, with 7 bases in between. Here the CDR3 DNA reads TGCGCCAGCAGCTCCCAGGTCTCTGGGGCCAACGTCCTGACTTTC. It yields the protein CASSSQVSGANVLTF.

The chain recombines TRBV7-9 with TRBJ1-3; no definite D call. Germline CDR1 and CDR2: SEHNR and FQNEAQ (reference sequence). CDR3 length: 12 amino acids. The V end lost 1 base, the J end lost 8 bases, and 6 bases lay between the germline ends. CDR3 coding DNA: TGTGCCAGCAGCTTAGTCGGGGACACCATATATTTT. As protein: CASSLVGDTIYF.

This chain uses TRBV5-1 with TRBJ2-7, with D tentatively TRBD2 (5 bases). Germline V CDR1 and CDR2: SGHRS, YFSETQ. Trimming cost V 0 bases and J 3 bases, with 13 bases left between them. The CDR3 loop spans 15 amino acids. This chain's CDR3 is CASSLVQEARYEQYF. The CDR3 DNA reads TGCGCCAGCAGCTTGGTGCAGGAGGCCCGCTACGAGCAGTACTTC.

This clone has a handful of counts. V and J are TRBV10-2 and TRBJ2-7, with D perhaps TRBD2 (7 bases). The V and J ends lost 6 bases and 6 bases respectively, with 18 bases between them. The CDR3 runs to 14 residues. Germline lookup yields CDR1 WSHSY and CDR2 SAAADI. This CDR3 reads CASREFGGGGEQYF. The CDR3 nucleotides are TGCGCCAGCAGGGAATTTGGGGGGGGCGGCGAGCAGTACTTC.

This CDR3 reads CASSQSRGLYTEAFF. CDR3 bases: TGCGCCAGCAGCCAATCGAGGGGGTTGTACACTGAAGCTTTCTTT. J is TRBJ1-1 and V is TRBV4-3; TRBD1 is a possible D gene (6 bases). V was pared by 2 bases and J by 3 bases, with 13 bases between. The CDR3 runs to 15 residues. Germline CDR1 and CDR2: LGHNA and YSLEER.

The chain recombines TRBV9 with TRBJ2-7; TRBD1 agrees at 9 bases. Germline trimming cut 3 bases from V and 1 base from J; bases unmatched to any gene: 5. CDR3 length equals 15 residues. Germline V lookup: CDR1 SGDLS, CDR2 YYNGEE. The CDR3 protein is CASSGGTGISYEQYF. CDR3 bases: TGTGCCAGCAGCGGCGGGACAGGGATTTCCTACGAGCAGTACTTC.

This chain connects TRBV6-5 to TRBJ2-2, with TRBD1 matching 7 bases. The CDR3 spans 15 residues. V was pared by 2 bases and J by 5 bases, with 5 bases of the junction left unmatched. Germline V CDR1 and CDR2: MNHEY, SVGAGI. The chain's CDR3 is CASSYPTTGTGELFF. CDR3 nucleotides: TGTGCCAGCAGTTACCCTACGACAGGGACCGGGGAGCTGTTTTTT.

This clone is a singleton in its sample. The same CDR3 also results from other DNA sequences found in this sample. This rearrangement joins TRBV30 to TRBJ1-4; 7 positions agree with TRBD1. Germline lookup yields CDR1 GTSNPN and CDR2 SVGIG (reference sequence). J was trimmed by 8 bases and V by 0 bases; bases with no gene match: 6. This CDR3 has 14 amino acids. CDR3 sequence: CAWSVKGAGEKLFF. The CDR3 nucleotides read TGTGCCTGGAGTGTAAAGGGGGCAGGAGAAAAACTGTTTTTT.

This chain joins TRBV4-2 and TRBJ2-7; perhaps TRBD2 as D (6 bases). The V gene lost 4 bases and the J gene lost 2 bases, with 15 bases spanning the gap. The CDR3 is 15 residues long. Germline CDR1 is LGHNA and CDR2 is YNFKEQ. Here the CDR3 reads CASSPRTTVPYEQYF. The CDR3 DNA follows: TGTGCCAGCAGCCCAAGGACTACAGTCCCCTACGAGCAGTACTTC.

The DNA for the CDR3 is TGTGCAAGTCGCTCCCCGGACACGAACGAGGCCAAAAACATTCAGTACTTC. As protein: CASRSPDTNEAKNIQYF. The chain has TRBV12-2 and TRBJ2-4; TRBD1 was called by the table and not checked on the DNA. TRBV12-2 has pseudogene status. This CDR3 spans 17 amino acids.

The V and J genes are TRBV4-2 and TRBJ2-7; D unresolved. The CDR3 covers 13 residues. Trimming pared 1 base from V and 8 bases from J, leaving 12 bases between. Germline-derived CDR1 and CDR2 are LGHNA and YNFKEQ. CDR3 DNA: TGTGCCAGCAGCCAAGGTAACGGTGTAAAGCAGTACTTC. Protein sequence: CASSQGNGVKQYF.